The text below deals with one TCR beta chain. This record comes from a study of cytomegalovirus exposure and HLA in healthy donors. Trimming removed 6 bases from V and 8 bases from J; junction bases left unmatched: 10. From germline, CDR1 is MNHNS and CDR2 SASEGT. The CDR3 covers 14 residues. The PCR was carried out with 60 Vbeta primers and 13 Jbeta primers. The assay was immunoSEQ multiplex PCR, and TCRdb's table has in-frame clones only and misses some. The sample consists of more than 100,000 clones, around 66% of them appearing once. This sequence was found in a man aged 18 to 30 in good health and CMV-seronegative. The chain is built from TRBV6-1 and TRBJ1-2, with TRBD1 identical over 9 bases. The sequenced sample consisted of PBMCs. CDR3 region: CASRAGTGRGGYTF. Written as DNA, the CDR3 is TGTGCCAGCAGGGCCGGGACAGGGAGGGGCGGCTACACCTTC.